These 27 T cell receptor beta chains share one sample of origin, sequenced in a study of T-cell reconstitution after alpha-beta-depleted transplantation in children. Unique molecular identifiers were used in preparing the TCRbeta library. TCRdb itself ran the PCR reads through MiXCR, one entry per CDR3 protein. Of about 640,000 distinct CDR3 sequences in the sample, roughly 17% were seen once. The sequencing here drew on PBMCs from the stem cell graft donor, taken from the stem cell graft. The origin of the receptors is a human donor who donated a stem cell graft to a child with acute myeloid leukemia.

This rearrangement joins TRBV2 to TRBJ2-3; TRBD1 agrees at 10 bases. The CDR3 covers 15 residues. Germline V gene sequence: CDR1 SNHLY, CDR2 FYNNEI. Germline trimming cut 7 bases from V and 3 bases from J; bases unmatched to any gene: 7. CDR3 protein: CASKRGQGGTDTQYF. For the CDR3, the DNA is TGTGCCAGCAAACGTGGACAGGGGGGGACAGATACGCAGTATTTT.

The chain is built from TRBV4-1 and TRBJ2-5; 7 bases line up with TRBD2. This CDR3 comprises 15 residues. Germline CDR1 and CDR2: MGHRA and YSYEKL. V was clipped by 1 base and J by 4 bases; unmatched bases: 6. The CDR3 nucleotides are TGCGCCAGCAGCCAAGTTGCGGGGGAGGGAGAGACCCAGTACTTC. Amino acids: CASSQVAGEGETQYF.

In regard to this clonotype: A much larger clone lies one base from this, so it may be a read error. The V and J genes are TRBV2 and TRBJ2-3; 7 bases match TRBD1. The V segment lost 7 bases and the J segment 3 bases; nucleotides outside the gene matches: 10. This CDR3 region has 15 residues. Germline CDR1 reads SNHLY; CDR2 reads FYNNEI. The CDR3 nucleotides are TGTGCCAGCACACTGGGACAGCCTACTACAGATACGCAGTATTTT. Amino acids: CASTLGQPTTDTQYF.

A few counts support this clonotype. The chain employs TRBV10-2 and TRBJ2-2, with TRBD2 matching over 13 bases. Losses at the gene ends were 6 bases for V and 5 bases for J; bases not matched to a gene: 12. Germline V lookup: CDR1 WSHSY, CDR2 SAAADI. The CDR3 loop spans 18 amino acids. In nucleotides, the CDR3 is TGCGCCAGCAGGGGACTAGCGGGGTCAATTAAAGGGACCGGGGAGCTGTTTTTT. Residues: CASRGLAGSIKGTGELFF.

The chain couples TRBV7-9 to TRBJ1-1; D remains ambiguous. Germline CDR1 SEHNR, CDR2 FQNEAQ (reference sequence). The CDR3 has 11 amino acids. The V end lost 2 bases, the J end lost 5 bases, and 3 bases lay between the germline ends. DNA of the CDR3: TGTGCCAGCAGCTTACAAACTGAAGCTTTCTTT. Translation: CASSLQTEAFF.

V is TRBV12-3 or TRBV12-4 and J is TRBJ1-6; D gene ambiguous. Trimming removed 3 bases at V and 5 bases at J, with 8 bases between. CDR3 length equals 14 residues. The CDR3 region is CASSFILNNSPLHF. The CDR3 region has the DNA TGTGCCAGCAGTTTCATCCTGAATAATTCACCCCTCCACTTT.

This clonotype was seen at least ten times. The V and J genes are TRBV12-3 or TRBV12-4 and TRBJ1-5; D not resolved. The CDR3 is 13 amino acids. Trimming shortened V by 7 bases and J by 7 bases, and 14 bases separated the two germline ends. The CDR3 nucleotides read TGTGCCAGCACCTCCGAGGTCGGGCAGCCCCAGCATTTT. It translates to CASTSEVGQPQHF.

Worth noting for this clonotype: This clone may be a read error of a much larger clone one base away. CDR3 loop: CATSRDLQGAYAGNTIYF. The CDR3 nucleotides are TGTGCCACCAGCAGAGATCTGCAGGGGGCTTACGCTGGAAACACCATATATTTT. The chain is built from TRBV15 and TRBJ1-3; TRBD1 matches 8 bases. CDR3 length equals 18 residues. V dropped 0 bases and J dropped 2; count of bases not matched to a gene: 9. Germline CDR1 reads LNHNV; CDR2 reads YYDKDF (reference sequence).

This clonotype was recorded at least ten times. The V and J genes are TRBV12-3 or TRBV12-4 and TRBJ1-1; no clear D gene. The germline V and J ends were trimmed by 6 bases and 7 bases, with 15 bases remaining between them. This CDR3 spans 13 amino acids. This chain's CDR3 is CASSPYGANEAFF. The CDR3 DNA reads as TGTGCCAGCAGCCCTTACGGCGCGAATGAAGCTTTCTTT.

The J gene is TRBJ1-6, the V gene TRBV7-2; no clear D gene. The CDR3 spans 15 residues. Germline CDR1 SGHTA, CDR2 FQGNSA. Trimming stripped 5 bases from V and 8 bases from J, with 16 bases between. CDR3 nucleotide sequence: TGTGCCAGCAGCCCGTCACAGAGATCCCATTCACCCCTCCACTTT. Translating gives CASSPSQRSHSPLHF. Full variable domain (outside the CDR3, taken from reference TRBV7-2 and TRBJ1-6): GAGVSQSPSNKVTEKGKDVELRCDPISGHTALYWYRQSLGQGLEFLIYFQGNSAPDKSGLPSDRFSAERTGGSVSTLTIQRTQQEDSAVYLCASSPSQRSHSPLHFGNGTRLTVT.

The table lists this clonotype with many counts. This chain joins TRBV6-5 and TRBJ1-6; a possible D gene is TRBD1 (5 bases). This CDR3 region has 15 residues. Trimming shortened V by 0 bases and J by 8 bases, and 11 bases separated the two germline ends. The germline V gene has CDR1 MNHEY and CDR2 SVGAGI. The CDR3 DNA sequence: TGTGCCAGCAGTTACTCACGGCAGGGTTATTCACCCCTCCACTTT. It codes for CASSYSRQGYSPLHF.

This clonotype was detected many times. Here the CDR3 reads CSAEGQLNTEAFF. The CDR3 DNA follows: TGCAGCGCGGAGGGACAGCTGAACACTGAAGCTTTCTTT. The chain links TRBV29-1 to TRBJ1-1; TRBD1 matches 7 bases. The CDR3 length is 13 residues. CDR1 SQVTM and CDR2 ANQGSEA come from the germline V gene. V lost 7 bases to trimming and J lost 0 bases; unmatched junction nucleotides: 5.

In its sample, this clonotype was seen many times. This sequence joins TRBV5-5 and TRBJ1-1, with D hard to call. The CDR3 has 15 residues. Germline-derived CDR1 and CDR2 are SGHKS and YYEKEE (reference sequence). V was shortened by 3 bases and J by 5 bases, with 17 bases between the two germline ends. The CDR3 sequence: CASSSQPREGTEAFF. CDR3 nucleotide sequence: TGTGCCAGCAGCTCCCAACCAAGGGAAGGGACTGAAGCTTTCTTT.

Only a few counts were recorded for this clonotype. This chain uses TRBV7-9 with TRBJ1-1, with 7 bases matching TRBD1. Trimming took 6 bases from V and 4 from J; bases not matched to a gene: 14. The CDR3 consists of 16 residues. Per germline, CDR1 SEHNR and CDR2 FQNEAQ (reference sequence). The CDR3 spells CASRSQWDSQGTEAFF. CDR3 sequence (DNA): TGTGCCAGCAGATCCCAGTGGGACAGCCAAGGCACTGAAGCTTTCTTT.

A remark on this clonotype: A read error may explain this, as a much larger clone is one base away. The rearrangement links TRBV20-1 to TRBJ2-1; D possibly uses TRBD1 or TRBD2 (6 bases each). Germline assignment: CDR1 DFQATT and CDR2 SNEGSKA (reference sequence). With 5 bases removed from V and 6 bases from J, the gap between germline ends came to 14 bases. CDR3 length: 13 residues. For the CDR3, the DNA is TGCAGTGCTCGAGCAGGGGACTTCAATGAGCAGTTCTTC. Amino acid sequence: CSARAGDFNEQFF.

In its sample, this clonotype was seen a few times. The V gene is TRBV15, the J gene TRBJ2-2; 7 bases line up with TRBD1. Germline CDR1 reads LNHNV; CDR2 reads YYDKDF (reference sequence). This CDR3 is 15 amino acids long. V lost 5 bases to trimming and J lost 5 bases; unmatched junction nucleotides: 8. This CDR3 reads CATSPQTGWTGELFF. Written as DNA, the CDR3 is TGTGCCACCAGCCCTCAGACAGGGTGGACCGGGGAGCTGTTTTTT.

The gene calls are TRBV5-6 and TRBJ2-3; 14 nucleotides match TRBD2. V lost 4 bases and J lost 0; bases outside the gene matches: 4. CDR3 length: 17 residues. Germline lookup yields CDR1 SGHDT and CDR2 YYEEEE. CDR3: CASSIRTSGRSTDTQYF. In DNA form, the CDR3 reads TGTGCCAGCAGCATCAGGACTAGCGGGAGGAGCACAGATACGCAGTATTTT.

In its sample, this clonotype was seen many times. V gene TRBV6-1 combines with J gene TRBJ2-1, with 12 positions matching TRBD2. Germline V gene data show CDR1 as MNHNS and CDR2 as SASEGT. The CDR3 sequence is 16 residues long. With V trimmed by 9 bases and J by 8 bases, 14 bases remained unmatched. The CDR3 DNA is TGTGCCAGTTATTCTAGCGGGGGGGCCGAGAATGATGAGCAGTTCTTC. Its protein product is CASYSSGGAENDEQFF.

The chain is built from TRBV7-2 and TRBJ2-7; D might be TRBD1 or TRBD2, each matching 5 bases. Trimming removed 2 bases at V and 7 bases at J, with 21 bases between. CDR1 and CDR2 (germline): SGHTA, FQGNSA. The CDR3 is 16 residues long. CDR3 sequence reads: CASSLRCRDGPWEQYV. Here the CDR3 DNA reads TGTGCCAGCAGCTTACGATGCAGGGACGGCCCCTGGGAGCAGTACGTC.

This chain joins TRBV14 and TRBJ2-1, with D perhaps given as TRBD1 or TRBD2 (5 bases each). The V and J ends lost 1 base and 6 bases respectively, with 10 bases between them. CDR3 length: 14 amino acids. CDR1 SGHDN and CDR2 FVKESK come from the germline V gene. CDR3 nucleotides: TGTGCCAGCAGCCAAGCATCAGGGACCAATGAGCAGTTCTTC. Amino acid sequence: CASSQASGTNEQFF.

This clonotype was seen only a few times. This chain joins TRBV7-8 and TRBJ2-7; tentative D call: TRBD2 (5 bases). This CDR3 is built from 12 residues. Germline CDR1 and CDR2: SGHVS and FQNEAQ. V lost 1 base and J lost 9, with 10 bases in between. The CDR3 DNA is TGTGCCAGCAGCTTAGAGAGAGGAGGGCAGTACTTC. It specifies CASSLERGGQYF.

This clonotype showed up many times. The chain is built from TRBV5-6 and TRBJ2-3; no firm D call. CDR1 and CDR2 from the germline V gene are SGHDT and YYEEEE. V shed 0 bases and J shed 4 bases, with 9 bases lying between them. CDR3 size: 14 residues. The CDR3 DNA reads TGTGCCAGCAGCTTGGAGTTAGAATCAGATACGCAGTATTTT. The encoded protein is CASSLELESDTQYF.

At least ten counts were recorded for this clonotype. This chain links TRBV6-5 with TRBJ2-1; a weak D match, TRBD1 (6 bases). This CDR3 is built from 16 residues. Germline V gives CDR1 MNHEY, CDR2 SVGAGI. Trimming cost V 0 bases and J 4 bases, with 13 bases left between them. Written as DNA, the CDR3 is TGTGCCAGCAGTTACTCGGCCAGGGGCCAGTACAATGAGCAGTTCTTC. Amino acid sequence: CASSYSARGQYNEQFF.

This rearrangement joins TRBV10-2 to TRBJ2-5, with TRBD2 matching over 8 bases. V lost 2 bases, J lost 4 bases, and 3 bases stayed unmatched. This CDR3 has 14 residues. Germline values: CDR1 WSHSY, CDR2 SAAADI. The CDR3 reads CASSERGGRETQYF. The CDR3 DNA is TGCGCCAGCAGTGAGCGGGGGGGCAGAGAGACCCAGTACTTC.

This clonotype was counted a few times. The chain links TRBV15 to TRBJ2-7, with D perhaps TRBD2 (6 bases). The V and J ends lost 4 bases and 0 bases respectively, with 13 bases between them. CDR1 and CDR2 from the germline V gene are LNHNV and YYDKDF (reference sequence). CDR3 length: 15 amino acids. In nucleotides, the CDR3 is TGTGCCACCAGCACCGGAGGGGCGGACTCCTACGAGCAGTACTTC. Its protein is CATSTGGADSYEQYF.

This clonotype has more than one count but fewer than ten. This chain uses TRBV29-1 with TRBJ1-4; 7 nucleotides agree with TRBD1. V lost 4 bases to trimming and J lost 5 bases; unmatched junction nucleotides: 1. Germline V lookup: CDR1 SQVTM, CDR2 ANQGSEA. This CDR3 is built from 12 residues. DNA for the CDR3: TGCAGCGTTGTGGGACAGAATGAAAAACTGTTTTTT. It yields the protein CSVVGQNEKLFF.

This clonotype was seen at least ten times. This chain links TRBV20-1 with TRBJ1-2, with TRBD1 matching 9 bases. Germline V gene lookup returns CDR1 DFQATT and CDR2 SNEGSKA (reference sequence). This CDR3 has 16 residues. The CDR3 sequence: CSGSGGQGDSNYGYTF. CDR3 DNA: TGCAGCGGGTCCGGGGGACAGGGCGATTCTAACTATGGCTACACCTTC.